This TCR beta chain originates from a study of blood T cell dynamics during melanoma immunotherapy. Time point here: week 3, after first cycle of checkpoint inhibitor. Response was assessed by RECIST 1.1 at 12 weeks, except a couple of rapid progressors. Method: immunoSEQ multiplex PCR; TCRdb's copy keeps in-frame clones and lacks some. In the table there are some 11,000 clones, about nine tenths of which are singletons. Sequences were derived from blood, sampled from a patient treated with checkpoint blockade. This clonotype was obtained from a human donor with melanoma.

The CDR3, as DNA: TGTGCCAGCAGTTTATGGCCGGGGTCCCCTAGCACAGATACGCAGTATTTT. This encodes CASSLWPGSPSTDTQYF. This sequence joins TRBV27 and TRBJ2-3; TRBD2 might be the D (5 bases). Looked up from germline, CDR1 is MNHEY and CDR2 is SMNVEV (reference sequence). Trimming cost V 1 base and J 0 bases, with 14 bases left between them. The CDR3 length is 17 residues.